The 13 T cell receptor beta chains listed next were all sequenced from one sample in a study of molecular identifiers for immune sequencing clone quantification. TCRdb itself ran the PCR reads through MiXCR, one entry per CDR3 protein. The sample records over 550,000 distinct CDR3 sequences, less than 30% being singletons. The material sequenced was naive CD8+ T cells from blood, with Jurkat cell RNA spiked in. Subset noted: FACS-sorted CD8+CD4-CCR7+CD45RA+ naive T cells. The receptor set was obtained from a human donor in good health. Some libraries in this study had Jurkat cell RNA spiked in.

This clonotype was counted between two and nine times. Relative to the germline gene, one junction end is altered; a read error may explain this. This chain uses TRBV6-1 with TRBJ1-5, with D hard to call. Germline loops: CDR1 MNHNS, CDR2 SASEGT. The CDR3 is 15 residues long. Here the CDR3 DNA reads TGTGCCGGCAGAGTCCGGGTATCAAGCAATCAGCCCCAGCATTTT. This sequence encodes CAGRVRVSSNQPQHF.

There are many counts of this clonotype. V and J are TRBV2 and TRBJ2-7, with D possibly TRBD2 on 5 matching bases. The V gene lost 8 bases and the J gene lost 6 bases, with 11 bases spanning the gap. The CDR3 is made up of 11 amino acids. The germline V gene encodes CDR1 SNHLY and CDR2 FYNNEI. The CDR3 nucleotides read TGTGCCAGCCTAATCGGGGTCGAGCAGTACTTC. Its protein is CASLIGVEQYF.

This clonotype occurred many times. This rearrangement joins TRBV4-1 to TRBJ1-2; 9 positions match TRBD1. Germline-derived CDR1 and CDR2 are MGHRA and YSYEKL. The CDR3 is 15 residues long. J lost 5 bases, V lost 0 bases, and 4 bases had no gene match. For the CDR3, the DNA is TGCGCCAGCAGCCAAGATGCGGGACAGGGATATGGCTACACCTTC. Protein: CASSQDAGQGYGYTF.

This chain connects TRBV12-3 or TRBV12-4 to TRBJ1-5; 9 bases agree with TRBD1. The V gene end was trimmed by 1 base and the J gene end by 7 bases; junction bases not matched to a gene: 5. CDR3 length equals 15 residues. The CDR3 loop reads CASSLGTGGWQPQHF. In nucleotides, the CDR3 is TGTGCCAGCAGTTTAGGTACAGGGGGCTGGCAGCCCCAGCATTTT.

The chain carries TRBV19 and TRBJ2-3; no clear D gene. The germline V gene has CDR1 LNHDA and CDR2 SQIVND (reference sequence). V was pared by 8 bases and J by 2 bases, with 11 bases between. The CDR3 extends over 13 amino acids. This CDR3 is CASQRLTTDTQYF. Written as DNA, the CDR3 is TGTGCCAGTCAACGGCTGACCACAGATACGCAGTATTTT. The whole variable domain, filled in from reference TRBV19 and TRBJ2-3, reads DGGITQSPKYLFRKEGQNVTLSCEQNLNHDAMYWYRQDPGQGLRLIYYSQIVNDFQKGDIAEGYSVSREKKESFPLTVTSAQKNPTAFYLCASQRLTTDTQYFGPGTRLTVL.

This clonotype was recorded at least ten times. J is TRBJ2-7 and V is TRBV5-6, with TRBD2 as a possible D gene (7 bases). Germline CDR1 is SGHDT and CDR2 is YYEEEE. Trimming pared 4 bases from V and 3 bases from J, leaving 11 bases between. There are 13 residues in the CDR3. CDR3 DNA: TGTGCCAGCAGCCTGCGGGGGCTCTACGAGCAGTACTTC. Protein sequence: CASSLRGLYEQYF.

On this clonotype itself: At one end, the junction sequence differs from germline, possibly due to a read error. The genes are TRBV4-3 and TRBJ2-7; a possible D gene is TRBD1 (5 bases). CDR1 is LGHNA, CDR2 YSLEER, per germline. This CDR3 region has 16 residues. In DNA form, the CDR3 reads TGCGCCGGCAGCCAAGGGTCTAGGGGTAACTCCTACGAGCAGTACTTC. Translated: CAGSQGSRGNSYEQYF.

In its sample, this clonotype was seen a few times. The V and J genes are TRBV6-5 and TRBJ2-2; D not certain. Trimming left V 6 bases short and J 4 bases short, with 18 bases between. CDR3 length equals 16 residues. CDR1 MNHEY and CDR2 SVGAGI come from the germline V gene. This chain's CDR3 is CASSPREPRATGELFF. CDR3 nucleotides: TGTGCCAGCAGCCCCCGAGAGCCGCGAGCCACCGGGGAGCTGTTTTTT.

Points on this clonotype: The junction differs from germline at one of its ends, possibly a read error. The J gene is TRBJ2-2, the V gene TRBV3-1, with 7 bases matching TRBD2. The length of the CDR3 is 20 residues. From germline, CDR1 is LGHDT and CDR2 YNNKEL (reference sequence). The CDR3 nucleotides read TGTGCCGGCAGCCAAGAACACGTCGAGCGAGCGGGATGGAACACCGGGGGGCTGTTTTTT. Translation: CAGSQEHVERAGWNTGGLFF.

This clonotype showed up many times. The J gene is TRBJ1-4, the V gene TRBV14; D remains ambiguous. Germline V gives CDR1 SGHDN, CDR2 FVKESK. This CDR3 has 18 residues. Trimming shortened V by 0 bases and J by 1 base, and 15 bases separated the two germline ends. CDR3 loop: CASSQDLFHPGTNEKLFF. Here the CDR3 DNA reads TGTGCCAGCAGCCAAGATCTTTTCCACCCCGGAACTAATGAAAAACTGTTTTTT.

This clonotype was seen many times. The gene calls are TRBV5-4 and TRBJ2-2, with D perhaps matching TRBD1 (5 bases). This CDR3 is built from 15 residues. The germline V gene encodes CDR1 SGHNT and CDR2 YYREEE (reference sequence). Trimming removed 0 bases at V and 2 bases at J, with 8 bases between. CDR3: CASSLVQGNTGELFF. DNA of the CDR3: TGTGCCAGCAGCTTGGTCCAGGGAAACACCGGGGAGCTGTTTTTT.

Many counts were recorded for this clonotype. The J gene is TRBJ2-1, the V gene TRBV28; D may match TRBD1 or TRBD2 (5 bases each). CDR1 is MDHEN and CDR2 is SYDVKM in the germline V gene. Trimming took off 1 base at V and 7 bases at J, with 17 bases between the two ends. The CDR3 has 16 amino acids. The CDR3 DNA reads as TGTGCCAGCAGTTTATACGGGGACCGTGGCCCTAATGAGCAGTTCTTC. Its protein is CASSLYGDRGPNEQFF.

This clonotype was seen only a few times. The chain carries TRBV4-3 and TRBJ1-3, with no clear D. Germline V gives CDR1 LGHNA, CDR2 YSLEER. CDR3 length equals 15 residues. With 0 bases removed from V and 3 bases from J, the gap between germline ends came to 9 bases. The chain's CDR3 is CASSQDRTDGNTIYF. The CDR3 DNA reads TGCGCCAGCAGCCAAGATCGGACCGATGGAAACACCATATATTTT.